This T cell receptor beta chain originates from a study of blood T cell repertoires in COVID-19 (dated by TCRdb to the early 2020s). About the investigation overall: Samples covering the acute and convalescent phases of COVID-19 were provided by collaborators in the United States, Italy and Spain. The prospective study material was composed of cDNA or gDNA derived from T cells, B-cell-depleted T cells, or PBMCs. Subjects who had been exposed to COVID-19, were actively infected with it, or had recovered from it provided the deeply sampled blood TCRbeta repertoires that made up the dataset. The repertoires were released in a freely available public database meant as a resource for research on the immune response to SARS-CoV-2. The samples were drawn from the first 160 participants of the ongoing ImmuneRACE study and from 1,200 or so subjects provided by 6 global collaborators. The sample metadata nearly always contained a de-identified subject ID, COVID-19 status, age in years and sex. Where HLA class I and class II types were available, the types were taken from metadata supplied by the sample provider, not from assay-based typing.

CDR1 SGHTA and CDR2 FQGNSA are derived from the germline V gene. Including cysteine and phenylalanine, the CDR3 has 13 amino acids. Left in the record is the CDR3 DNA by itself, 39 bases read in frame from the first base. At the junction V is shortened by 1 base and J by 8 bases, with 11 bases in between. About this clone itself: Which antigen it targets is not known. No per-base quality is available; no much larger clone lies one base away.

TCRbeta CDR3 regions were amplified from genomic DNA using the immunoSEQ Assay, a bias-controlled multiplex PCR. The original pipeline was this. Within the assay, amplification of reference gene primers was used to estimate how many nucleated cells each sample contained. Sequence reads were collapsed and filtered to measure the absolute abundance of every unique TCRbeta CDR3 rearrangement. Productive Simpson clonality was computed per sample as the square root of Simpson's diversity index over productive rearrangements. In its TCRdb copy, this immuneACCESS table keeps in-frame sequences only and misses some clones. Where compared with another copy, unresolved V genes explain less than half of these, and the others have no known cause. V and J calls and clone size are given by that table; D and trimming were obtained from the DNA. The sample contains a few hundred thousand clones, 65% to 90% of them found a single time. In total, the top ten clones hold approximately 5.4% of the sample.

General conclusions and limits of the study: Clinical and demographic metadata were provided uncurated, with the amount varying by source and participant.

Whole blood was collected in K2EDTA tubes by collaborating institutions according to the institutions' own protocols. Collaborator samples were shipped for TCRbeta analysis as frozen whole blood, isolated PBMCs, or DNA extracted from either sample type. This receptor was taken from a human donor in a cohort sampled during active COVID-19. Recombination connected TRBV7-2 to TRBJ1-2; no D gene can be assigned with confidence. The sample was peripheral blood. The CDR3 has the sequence CASSLEVTGGYTF. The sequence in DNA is TGTGCCAGCAGCTTAGAGGTGACGGGAGGCTACACCTTC.